This TCR beta chain was observed in a study of cytomegalovirus exposure and HLA in healthy donors. CDR1 is MNHEY and CDR2 is SMNVEV in the germline V gene (reference sequence). V was pared by 8 bases and J by 8 bases, with 22 bases between. The CDR3 length is 15 residues. With 60 Vbeta and 13 Jbeta primers, the PCR was carried out. The method was immunoSEQ multiplex PCR; TCRdb's version includes in-frame clones alone and lacks a portion of them. This sample has more than 95,000 clones, with 78% found just once. The TCR was taken from a male donor in good health and CMV-seronegative. The chain joins TRBV27 to TRBJ2-1, with D possibly being TRBD2 (6 bases). Specimen: PBMCs. The chain's CDR3 is CASRRGAGTVHEQFF. CDR3 nucleotides: TGTGCCAGCCGTCGCGGGGCCGGGACGGTCCATGAGCAGTTCTTC.